This T cell receptor beta chain was profiled in a study of cytomegalovirus exposure and HLA in healthy donors. The PCR used 60 Vbeta and 13 Jbeta primers. Profiled with immunoSEQ multiplex PCR; TCRdb holds only in-frame clones, not every one. The table includes fewer than 120,000 clones, roughly 80% detected once. Germline V gene data show CDR1 as ENHRY and CDR2 as SYGVKD. The CDR3 loop spans 18 amino acids. V lost 0 bases and J lost 0, with 18 bases in between. The sequenced sample consisted of PBMCs. This TCR was sampled from a man aged 25-45 years in good health and CMV-seropositive. The genes are TRBV10-3 and TRBJ2-7; weak D call: TRBD2 (6 bases). As DNA, the CDR3 is TGTGCCATCAGTGAGTCGAAGACCCGAGCGGGTAGCTCCTACGAGCAGTACTTC. Its protein product is CAISESKTRAGSSYEQYF.